This T cell receptor beta chain appears in the sequencing data of a study of shared clonotypes between healthy human individuals. Overall study findings and caveats: An expected dependence of interdonor clonotype sharing on sequencing depth was noted. Clonotypes not shared had lower generation probabilities than those common to all four donors.

For this clone: What it binds is not known.

The table came from immunoSEQ multiplex PCR; TCRdb's copy has only in-frame clones and leaves some out. The sample shows about 510,000 clones, 90% to 96% of them seen only once. With 0 bases removed from V and 2 bases from J, the gap between germline ends came to 11 bases. This CDR3 spans 15 amino acids. Per germline, CDR1 MGHRA and CDR2 YSYEKL. The rearrangement uses TRBV4-1 and TRBJ2-7; the D gene is possibly TRBD2 (6 bases). This sequence originates from a woman in her twenties or thirties in good health. The source material was naive CD4+ T cells sorted from blood. Described subset: CD45RA+ positively selected. As DNA, the CDR3 is TGCGCCAGCAGCCAAGATGGAGGGAATCCCTACGAGCAGTACTTC. Protein sequence: CASSQDGGNPYEQYF.